This T cell receptor (beta chain) was observed in a study of graft-versus-host responses after intestinal transplantation. The overall study: Anti-thymocyte globulin induction preceded two to four years of tacrolimus and steroid maintenance in all recipients.

Sequenced by immunoSEQ multiplex PCR; TCRdb stores in-frame clones only, minus some. The profile shows about 120,000 clones, roughly 91% of them singletons. V lost 4 bases to trimming and J lost 6 bases, with 13 bases between them. Germline V CDR1 and CDR2: MDHEN, SYDVKM. The CDR3 is made up of 13 amino acids. Concerning this clone itself: Its antigen remains unknown.

This sequence originates from a human donor who received an intestinal transplant. This chain connects TRBV28 to TRBJ2-7, with a tentative D call TRBD2 (6 bases). This specimen consisted of unstimulated CD4+ T cells sorted from spleen or lymph node cells, obtained before intestinal transplant. In nucleotides, the CDR3 is TGTGCCAGCAGTTGGAGGCCCGGGGGCGAGCAGTACTTC. Its translation is CASSWRPGGEQYF. Complete variable domain (other parts from reference TRBV28 and TRBJ2-7): DVKVTQSSRYLVKRTGEKVFLECVQDMDHENMFWYRQDPGLGLRLIYFSYDVKMKEKGDIPEGYSVSREKKERFSLILESASTNQTSMYLCASSWRPGGEQYFGPGTRLTVT.